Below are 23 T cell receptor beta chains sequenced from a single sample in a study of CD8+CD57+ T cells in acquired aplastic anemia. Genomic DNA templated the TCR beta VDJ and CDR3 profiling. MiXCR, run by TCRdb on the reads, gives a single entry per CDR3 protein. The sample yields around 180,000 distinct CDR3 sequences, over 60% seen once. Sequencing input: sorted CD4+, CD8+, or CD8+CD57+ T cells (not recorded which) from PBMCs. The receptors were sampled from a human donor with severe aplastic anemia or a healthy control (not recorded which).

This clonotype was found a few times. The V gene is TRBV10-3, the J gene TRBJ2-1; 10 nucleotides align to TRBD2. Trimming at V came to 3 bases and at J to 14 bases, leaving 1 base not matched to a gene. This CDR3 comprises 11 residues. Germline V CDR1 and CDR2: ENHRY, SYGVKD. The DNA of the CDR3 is TGTGCCATCAGTGACCTAGCGGGGGAGTTCTTC. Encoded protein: CAISDLAGEFF.

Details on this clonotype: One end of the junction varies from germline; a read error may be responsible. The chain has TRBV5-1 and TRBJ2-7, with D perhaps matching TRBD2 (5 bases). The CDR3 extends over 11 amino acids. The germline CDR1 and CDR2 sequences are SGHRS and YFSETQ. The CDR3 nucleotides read TGTGCCAGCAGCTCCGACCGGGGGCAGTACTTC. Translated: CASSSDRGQYF.

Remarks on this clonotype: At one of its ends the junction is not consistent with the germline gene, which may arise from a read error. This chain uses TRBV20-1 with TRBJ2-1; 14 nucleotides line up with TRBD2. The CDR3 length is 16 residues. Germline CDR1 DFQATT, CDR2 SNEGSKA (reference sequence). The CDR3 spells CGATGTSGGNCNEQFF. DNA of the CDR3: TGCGGTGCTACCGGGACTAGCGGGGGAAATTGCAATGAGCAGTTCTTC.

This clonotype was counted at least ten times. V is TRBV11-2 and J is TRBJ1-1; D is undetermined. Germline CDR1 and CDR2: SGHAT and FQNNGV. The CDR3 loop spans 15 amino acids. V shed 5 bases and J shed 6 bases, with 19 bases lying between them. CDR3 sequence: CASSPWPEVGAEAFF. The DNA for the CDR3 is TGTGCCAGCAGCCCATGGCCCGAGGTCGGGGCTGAAGCTTTCTTT.

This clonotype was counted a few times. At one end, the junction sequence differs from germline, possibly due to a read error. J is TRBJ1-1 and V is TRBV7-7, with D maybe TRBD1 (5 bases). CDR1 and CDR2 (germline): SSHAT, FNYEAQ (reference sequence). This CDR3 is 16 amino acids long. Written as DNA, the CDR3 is TGTGCTAGCAGCTTAGCGGCAGGGAATCTGGGGACTGAAGCTTTCTTT. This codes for CASSLAAGNLGTEAFF.

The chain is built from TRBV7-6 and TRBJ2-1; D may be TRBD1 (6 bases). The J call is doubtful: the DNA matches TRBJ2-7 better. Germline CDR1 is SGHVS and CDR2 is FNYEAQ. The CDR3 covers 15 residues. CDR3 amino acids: CASSAIQGEGYEQYF. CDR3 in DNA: TGTGCCAGCAGCGCCATACAGGGAGAGGGCTACGAGCAGTACTTC.

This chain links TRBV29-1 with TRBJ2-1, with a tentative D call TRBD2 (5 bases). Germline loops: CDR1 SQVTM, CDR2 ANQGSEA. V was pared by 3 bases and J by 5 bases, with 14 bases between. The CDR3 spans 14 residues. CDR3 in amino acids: CSVDAGDTDNEQFF. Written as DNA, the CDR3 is TGCAGCGTTGATGCCGGGGATACGGACAATGAGCAGTTCTTC.

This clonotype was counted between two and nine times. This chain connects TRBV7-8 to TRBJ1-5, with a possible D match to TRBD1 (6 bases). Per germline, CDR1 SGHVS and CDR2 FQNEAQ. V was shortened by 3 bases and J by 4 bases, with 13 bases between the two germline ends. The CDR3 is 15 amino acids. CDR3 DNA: TGTGCCAGCAGCTTGACGGACAGACGGAATCAGCCCCAGCATTTT. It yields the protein CASSLTDRRNQPQHF.

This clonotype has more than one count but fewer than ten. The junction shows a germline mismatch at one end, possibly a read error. The CDR3 is CASSLGVFYEQYF. The CDR3 nucleotides are TGTGCCAGCAGTTTGGGGGTCTTCTACGAGCAGTACTTC. This rearrangement joins TRBV5-8 to TRBJ2-7; D assignment may be TRBD1 or TRBD2 (5 bases each). The CDR3 is made up of 13 amino acids. CDR1 and CDR2 from the germline V gene are SGHTS and YDEGEE.

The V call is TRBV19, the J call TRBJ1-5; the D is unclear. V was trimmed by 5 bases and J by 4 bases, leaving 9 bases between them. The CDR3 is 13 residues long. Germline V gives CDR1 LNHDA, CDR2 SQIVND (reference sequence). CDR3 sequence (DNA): TGTGCCAGTAGTCCCGGACTTAATCAGCCCCAGCATTTT. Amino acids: CASSPGLNQPQHF.

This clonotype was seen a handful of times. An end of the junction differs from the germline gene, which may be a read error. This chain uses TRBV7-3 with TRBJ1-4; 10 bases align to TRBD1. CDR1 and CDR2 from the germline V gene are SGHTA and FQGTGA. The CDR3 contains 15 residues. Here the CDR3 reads CASSLADRGIRKTVF. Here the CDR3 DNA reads TGTGCCAGCAGCTTAGCGGACAGGGGGATTCGAAAAACTGTTTTT.

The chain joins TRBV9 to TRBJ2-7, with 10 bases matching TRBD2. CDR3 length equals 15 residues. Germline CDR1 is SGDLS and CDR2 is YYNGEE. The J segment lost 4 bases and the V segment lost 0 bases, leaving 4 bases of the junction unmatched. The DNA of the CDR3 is TGTGCCAGCAGCGTAGGGGGGACTAGCGTGTACGAGCAGTACTTC. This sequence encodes CASSVGGTSVYEQYF. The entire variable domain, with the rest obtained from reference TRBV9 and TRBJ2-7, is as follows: DSGVTQTPKHLITATGQRVTLRCSPRSGDLSVYWYQQSLDQGLQFLIQYYNGEERAKGNILERFSAQQFPDLHSELNLSSLELGDSALYFCASSVGGTSVYEQYFGPGTRLTVT.

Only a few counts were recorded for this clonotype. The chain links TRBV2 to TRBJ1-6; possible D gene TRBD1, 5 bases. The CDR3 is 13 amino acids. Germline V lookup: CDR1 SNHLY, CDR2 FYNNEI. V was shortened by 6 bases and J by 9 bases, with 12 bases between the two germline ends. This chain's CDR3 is CASRTGAGSPLHF. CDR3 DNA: TGTGCCAGCAGAACCGGGGCTGGTTCACCCCTCCACTTT.

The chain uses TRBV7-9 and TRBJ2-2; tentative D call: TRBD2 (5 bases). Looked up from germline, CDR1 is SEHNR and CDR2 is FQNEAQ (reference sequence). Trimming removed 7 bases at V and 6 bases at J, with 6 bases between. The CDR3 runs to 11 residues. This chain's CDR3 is CASTEAGELFF. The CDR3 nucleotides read TGTGCCAGCACGGAGGCCGGGGAGCTGTTTTTT.

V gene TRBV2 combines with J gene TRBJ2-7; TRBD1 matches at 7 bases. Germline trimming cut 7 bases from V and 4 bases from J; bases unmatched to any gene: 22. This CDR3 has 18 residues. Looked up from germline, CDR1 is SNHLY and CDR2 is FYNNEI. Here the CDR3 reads CASTPIGTAPGLGYEQYF. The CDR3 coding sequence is TGTGCCAGCACTCCTATCGGGACAGCCCCTGGGTTGGGGTACGAGCAGTACTTC. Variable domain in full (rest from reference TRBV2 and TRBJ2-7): EPEVTQTPSHQVTQMGQEVILRCVPISNHLYFYWYRQILGQKVEFLVSFYNNEISEKSEIFDDQFSVERPDGSNFTLKIRSTKLEDSAMYFCASTPIGTAPGLGYEQYFGPGTRLTVT.

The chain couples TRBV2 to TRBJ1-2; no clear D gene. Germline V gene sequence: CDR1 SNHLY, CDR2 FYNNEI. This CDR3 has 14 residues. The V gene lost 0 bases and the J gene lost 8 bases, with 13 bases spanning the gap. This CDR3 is CASSEALQREGYTF. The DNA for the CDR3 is TGTGCCAGCAGTGAAGCGCTTCAGAGGGAAGGCTACACCTTC.

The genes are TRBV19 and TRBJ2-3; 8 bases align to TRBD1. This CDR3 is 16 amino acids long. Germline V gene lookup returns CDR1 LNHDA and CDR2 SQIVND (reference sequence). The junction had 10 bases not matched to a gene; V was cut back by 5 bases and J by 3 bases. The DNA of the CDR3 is TGTGCCAGTAGTGTCCTGACAGGGGTAGCAACAGATACGCAGTATTTT. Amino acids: CASSVLTGVATDTQYF.

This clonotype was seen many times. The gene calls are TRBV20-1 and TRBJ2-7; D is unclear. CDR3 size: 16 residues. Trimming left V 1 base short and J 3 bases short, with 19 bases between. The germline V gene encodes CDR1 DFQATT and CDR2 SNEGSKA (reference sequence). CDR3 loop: CSARGPGVGSLYEQYF. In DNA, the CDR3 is TGCAGTGCTAGAGGCCCGGGTGTAGGGTCCCTCTACGAGCAGTACTTC.

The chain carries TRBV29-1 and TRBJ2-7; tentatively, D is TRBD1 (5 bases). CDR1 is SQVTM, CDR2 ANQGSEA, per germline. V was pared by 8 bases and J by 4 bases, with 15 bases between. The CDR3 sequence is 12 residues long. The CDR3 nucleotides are TGCAGCTTAGGGGTGGCTGGTTACGAGCAGTACTTC. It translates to CSLGVAGYEQYF.

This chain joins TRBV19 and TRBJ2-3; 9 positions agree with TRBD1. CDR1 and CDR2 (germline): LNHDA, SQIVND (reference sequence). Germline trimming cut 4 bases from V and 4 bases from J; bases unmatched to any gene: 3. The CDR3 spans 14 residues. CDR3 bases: TGTGCCAGTAGTACACAGGGGGCACCAGATACGCAGTATTTT. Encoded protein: CASSTQGAPDTQYF.

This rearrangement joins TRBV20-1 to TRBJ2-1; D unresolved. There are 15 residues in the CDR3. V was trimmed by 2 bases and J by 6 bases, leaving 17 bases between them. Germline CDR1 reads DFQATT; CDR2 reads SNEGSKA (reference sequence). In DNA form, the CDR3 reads TGCAGTGCTAGAATGGTGGAAATAATCATCAATGAGCAGTTCTTC. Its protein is CSARMVEIIINEQFF.

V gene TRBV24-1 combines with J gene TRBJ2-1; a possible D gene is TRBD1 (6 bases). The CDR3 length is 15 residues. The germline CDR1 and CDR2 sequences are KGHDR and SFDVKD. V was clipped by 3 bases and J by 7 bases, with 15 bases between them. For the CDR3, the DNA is TGTGCCACCAGTGATCGGGTACAGGGCTGGAATGAGCAGTTCTTC. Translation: CATSDRVQGWNEQFF.

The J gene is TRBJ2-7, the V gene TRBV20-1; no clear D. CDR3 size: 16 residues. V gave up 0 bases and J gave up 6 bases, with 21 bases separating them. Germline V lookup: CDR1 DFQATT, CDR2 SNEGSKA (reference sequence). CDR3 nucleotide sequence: TGCAGTGCTAGAGATCTCCTCAGGCAGCGAAGCAGCGAGCAGTACTTC. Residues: CSARDLLRQRSSEQYF.